One sample yielded the 32 T cell receptor beta chains listed below, sequenced in a study of identical twins. One entry per CDR3 protein, called by TCRdb with MiXCR from the 5' RACE reads. The table includes some 500,000 distinct CDR3 sequences, 13% to 15% detected once. Separately, the same data were catalogued under a study of yellow fever vaccine responses in identical twins.

What was sequenced was CD4+ T cells sorted from blood. These receptors were obtained from a woman younger than 35 in good health.

In its sample, this clonotype was seen a few times. The chain couples TRBV18 to TRBJ2-7, with 8 bases identical to TRBD2. The CDR3 has 17 residues. The V and J ends lost 5 bases and 2 bases, in that order; junction bases with no gene match: 14. Germline V lookup: CDR1 KGHSH, CDR2 LQKENI. CDR3 nucleotides: TGTGCCAGCTCATCGTTGCCGGGACTAGGAATGGCCTACGAGCAGTACTTC. Translated: CASSSLPGLGMAYEQYF.

The table lists this clonotype with a few counts. The V and J genes are TRBV12-3 or TRBV12-4 and TRBJ1-2; maybe TRBD1 (5 bases). This CDR3 region has 14 residues. The V gene lost 3 bases and the J gene lost 9 bases, with 17 bases spanning the gap. The CDR3 reads CASSFPAGEGSYTF. In DNA, the CDR3 is TGTGCCAGCAGTTTCCCAGCGGGGGAGGGTAGCTACACCTTC.

In its sample, this clonotype was seen a few times. The rearrangement joins TRBV10-3 to TRBJ2-1; 10 bases are a match to TRBD1. The CDR3 is 15 residues long. From germline, CDR1 is ENHRY and CDR2 SYGVKD. V lost 6 bases to trimming and J lost 4 bases; unmatched junction nucleotides: 6. CDR3 in amino acids: CAIRDRDRGYNEQFF. Written as DNA, the CDR3 is TGTGCCATCAGAGACCGGGACAGGGGTTACAATGAGCAGTTCTTC.

This clonotype appeared a few times. The rearrangement joins TRBV5-5 to TRBJ2-1; perhaps D is TRBD1 or TRBD2 (5 bases each). Germline V gene lookup returns CDR1 SGHKS and CDR2 YYEKEE (reference sequence). The CDR3 spans 14 residues. Trimming left V 0 bases short and J 6 bases short, with 10 bases between. The CDR3 nucleotides are TGTGCCAGCAGCTTGGTGGGACCCAGCAATGAGCAGTTCTTC. This encodes CASSLVGPSNEQFF.

This clonotype was seen once. This chain uses TRBV28 with TRBJ2-7; D tentatively fits TRBD1 or TRBD2 (5 bases each). CDR1 MDHEN and CDR2 SYDVKM come from the germline V gene. CDR3 length: 14 amino acids. The V end lost 4 bases, the J end lost 6 bases, and 16 bases lay between the germline ends. The CDR3 spells CASSSGTELSEQYF. The CDR3 DNA sequence: TGTGCCAGCAGTTCCGGGACCGAGCTAAGCGAGCAGTACTTC.

This clonotype was seen a few times. J is TRBJ2-3 and V is TRBV29-1, with 8 bases identical to TRBD2. V shed 7 bases, J shed 5 bases, and the junction held 5 bases outside the gene matches. CDR1 and CDR2 from the germline V gene are SQVTM and ANQGSEA. The CDR3 spans 12 residues. The CDR3 reads CSAGGGIDTQYF. CDR3 sequence (DNA): TGCAGCGCCGGCGGGGGGATAGATACGCAGTATTTT.

This clonotype has more than one count but fewer than ten. In DNA form, the CDR3 reads TGTGCCAGCAGCTTAGTATCAGGGTGGACTGAAGCTTTCTTT. The encoded protein is CASSLVSGWTEAFF. The V and J genes are TRBV11-2 and TRBJ1-1, with a weak D call TRBD1 (5 bases). The CDR3 has 14 amino acids. Looked up from germline, CDR1 is SGHAT and CDR2 is FQNNGV. The V end was cut by 1 base, the J end by 5 bases, with 11 bases between.

The rearrangement links TRBV7-9 to TRBJ1-4; 10 bases are shared with TRBD1. Germline V lookup: CDR1 SEHNR, CDR2 FQNEAQ (reference sequence). The CDR3 runs to 15 residues. V lost 6 bases and J lost 6; bases outside the gene matches: 7. DNA for the CDR3: TGTGCCAGCAGTTCCGGGGACAGGGGCGATGAAAAACTGTTTTTT. Amino acids: CASSSGDRGDEKLFF.

V and J are TRBV20-1 and TRBJ2-3; 9 bases map to TRBD2. V lost 4 bases and J lost 1; bases outside the gene matches: 6. The germline CDR1 and CDR2 sequences are DFQATT and SNEGSKA (reference sequence). The CDR3 extends over 15 amino acids. The CDR3 region is CSATGASGGTDTQYF. CDR3 coding DNA: TGCAGTGCTACGGGAGCTAGCGGGGGCACAGATACGCAGTATTTT.

There are a few counts of this clonotype. This rearrangement joins TRBV20-1 to TRBJ1-1; possibly TRBD1 for D (6 bases). The CDR3 length is 14 residues. CDR1 and CDR2 from the germline V gene are DFQATT and SNEGSKA (reference sequence). Trimming removed 3 bases at V and 1 base at J, with 12 bases between. This CDR3 reads CSASPGHRNTEAFF. CDR3 DNA sequence: TGCAGTGCTAGCCCGGGACACAGGAACACTGAAGCTTTCTTT.

This chain links TRBV20-1 with TRBJ2-5; 8 bases map to TRBD2. V lost 3 bases, J lost 5 bases, and 8 bases stayed unmatched. This CDR3 spans 14 amino acids. CDR1 is DFQATT and CDR2 is SNEGSKA in the germline V gene (reference sequence). The CDR3 region has the DNA TGCAGTGCTAGGGAGGTAGCGGGAAGGGAGACCCAGTACTTC. Residues: CSAREVAGRETQYF.

This clonotype was counted between two and nine times. This rearrangement joins TRBV4-2 to TRBJ1-1, with unresolved D. The CDR3 is made up of 14 amino acids. V was shortened by 1 base and J by 2 bases, with 8 bases between the two germline ends. The germline gives CDR1 LGHNA, CDR2 YNFKEQ. Written as DNA, the CDR3 is TGTGCCAGCAGCCAAGGACCGCCTAACACTGAAGCTTTCTTT. This gives the protein CASSQGPPNTEAFF.

The chain's CDR3 is CASSQERVPNEQFF. The CDR3 DNA sequence: TGCGCCAGCAGCCAGGAACGGGTCCCTAATGAGCAGTTCTTC. The chain employs TRBV4-1 and TRBJ2-1; no definite D call. Between the trimmed V and J ends, which lost 3 bases and 7 bases, there was a span of 13 bases. There are 14 residues in the CDR3. Germline V gene data show CDR1 as MGHRA and CDR2 as YSYEKL.

This chain joins TRBV20-1 and TRBJ1-1, with D possibly matching TRBD1 (5 bases). The germline V and J ends were trimmed by 0 bases and 4 bases, with 12 bases remaining between them. CDR3 length: 14 residues. CDR1 and CDR2 from the germline V gene are DFQATT and SNEGSKA (reference sequence). In nucleotides, the CDR3 is TGCAGTGCTAGAGATCCCAAGGGGTCCACTGAAGCTTTCTTT. Its protein product is CSARDPKGSTEAFF.

This clonotype was found a few times. The V gene is TRBV20-1, the J gene TRBJ2-5; the match to TRBD2 covers 9 bases. The V gene end was trimmed by 5 bases and the J gene end by 5 bases; junction bases not matched to a gene: 9. The germline gives CDR1 DFQATT, CDR2 SNEGSKA (reference sequence). This CDR3 spans 14 amino acids. The CDR3 here is CSAPSAGGTETQYF. In nucleotides, the CDR3 is TGCAGTGCTCCGTCGGCGGGAGGGACGGAGACCCAGTACTTC.

The chain employs TRBV7-2 and TRBJ2-3, with D uncertain. V was pared by 5 bases and J by 5 bases, with 8 bases between. The CDR3 sequence is 12 residues long. Germline V gene sequence: CDR1 SGHTA, CDR2 FQGNSA. CDR3 loop: CASSTDRDTQYF. The CDR3 DNA is TGTGCCAGCAGCACCGATAGAGATACGCAGTATTTT.

J is TRBJ1-1 and V is TRBV7-4, with TRBD1 identical over 8 bases. From germline, CDR1 is SGHVT and CDR2 SQSDAQ. V lost 2 bases and J lost 1; bases outside the gene matches: 6. The CDR3 totals 16 residues. The CDR3 sequence is CASSLTYRGSNTEAFF. CDR3 DNA sequence: TGTGCCAGCAGCTTAACCTACAGGGGGTCGAACACTGAAGCTTTCTTT.

This clonotype was counted only a few times. J is TRBJ1-6 and V is TRBV15, with D perhaps TRBD1 (6 bases). CDR3 length: 14 residues. The germline V gene has CDR1 LNHNV and CDR2 YYDKDF (reference sequence). Trimming left V 8 bases short and J 4 bases short, with 12 bases between. The CDR3 reads CATPETGYNSPLHF. The CDR3 region has the DNA TGTGCCACCCCAGAGACAGGATATAATTCACCCCTCCACTTT. Drawing the rest from reference TRBV15 and TRBJ1-6, the complete variable domain is DAMVIQNPRYQVTQFGKPVTLSCSQTLNHNVMYWYQQKSSQAPKLLFHYYDKDFNNEADTPDNFQSRRPNTSFCFLDIRSPGLGDTAMYLCATPETGYNSPLHFGNGTRLTVT.

This clonotype was seen more than once but under ten times. J is TRBJ1-2 and V is TRBV6-2 or TRBV6-3; 7 bases map to TRBD1. The trim removed 4 bases at V and 7 bases at J, leaving 6 bases unmatched. Per germline, CDR1 MNHEY and CDR2 SVGEGT. The CDR3 has 13 amino acids. The CDR3 sequence is CASSWNRDSGYTF. The CDR3 DNA reads TGTGCCAGCAGTTGGAACCGGGACAGTGGCTACACCTTC.

The chain has TRBV28 and TRBJ2-2; D is uncertain. The V end was cut by 3 bases, the J end by 0 bases, with 17 bases between. The CDR3 runs to 18 residues. Germline CDR1 reads MDHEN; CDR2 reads SYDVKM. The CDR3 DNA reads as TGTGCCAGCAGTTTCCCCAAGCTTAAGGGATCGAACACCGGGGAGCTGTTTTTT. This encodes CASSFPKLKGSNTGELFF.

This chain links TRBV13 with TRBJ1-5, with a weak D call TRBD1 (5 bases). The CDR3 sequence is 16 residues long. V was shortened by 3 bases and J by 3 bases, with 15 bases between the two germline ends. Germline CDR1 PRHDT, CDR2 FYEKMQ (reference sequence). This chain's CDR3 is CASSLRTGALNQPQHF. DNA for the CDR3: TGTGCCAGCAGCTTGCGGACTGGGGCCCTCAATCAGCCCCAGCATTTT.

This chain joins TRBV5-1 and TRBJ2-1; 8 nucleotides match TRBD2. V was pared by 1 base and J by 2 bases, with 17 bases of the junction left unmatched. In germline, CDR1 is SGHRS, CDR2 YFSETQ. The CDR3 is made up of 20 amino acids. The CDR3 region has the DNA TGCGCCAGCAGCTTGAATAAAGGCGGGAGGTTGAGGACGACCTACAATGAGCAGTTCTTC. Its protein product is CASSLNKGGRLRTTYNEQFF.

The chain carries TRBV5-1 and TRBJ2-3; 9 bases are shared with TRBD1. Per germline, CDR1 SGHRS and CDR2 YFSETQ. This CDR3 region has 15 residues. The junction had 2 bases not matched to a gene; V was cut back by 0 bases and J by 3 bases. The CDR3: CASSLETGGTDTQYF. DNA for the CDR3: TGCGCCAGCAGCTTGGAGACAGGGGGGACAGATACGCAGTATTTT.

This clonotype was recorded a few times. The chain couples TRBV12-3 or TRBV12-4 to TRBJ2-2, with D tentatively TRBD2 (5 bases). The V end lost 2 bases, the J end lost 4 bases, and 11 bases lay between the germline ends. The CDR3 spans 15 residues. CDR3 in amino acids: CASSLRDPSTGELFF. CDR3 bases: TGTGCCAGCAGTTTACGGGATCCGTCCACCGGGGAGCTGTTTTTT.

This sequence joins TRBV15 and TRBJ2-3, with TRBD1 as a possible D gene (6 bases). Germline V gene data show CDR1 as LNHNV and CDR2 as YYDKDF (reference sequence). V was pared by 3 bases and J by 4 bases, with 11 bases between. This CDR3 contains 14 residues. The CDR3 DNA is TGTGCCACCAGCAGTGACAGGACCGCAGATACGCAGTATTTT. Its translation: CATSSDRTADTQYF. Full variable domain (outside the CDR3, taken from reference TRBV15 and TRBJ2-3): DAMVIQNPRYQVTQFGKPVTLSCSQTLNHNVMYWYQQKSSQAPKLLFHYYDKDFNNEADTPDNFQSRRPNTSFCFLDIRSPGLGDTAMYLCATSSDRTADTQYFGPGTRLTVL.

The sample holds a few counts of this clonotype. This chain uses TRBV28 with TRBJ2-5; 7 nucleotides match TRBD1. The CDR3 covers 14 residues. Trimming took 2 bases from V and 4 from J; bases not matched to a gene: 4. CDR1 is MDHEN, CDR2 SYDVKM, per germline. In DNA form, the CDR3 reads TGTGCCAGCAGTTTAACAGGGGCGTCAGAGACCCAGTACTTC. It codes for CASSLTGASETQYF.

This clonotype appeared a few times. The chain links TRBV20-1 to TRBJ2-2; 7 bases fit TRBD1. With 5 bases clipped from V and 1 base from J, the junction kept 4 bases outside the gene matches. The germline V gene has CDR1 DFQATT and CDR2 SNEGSKA (reference sequence). The CDR3 consists of 14 residues. This CDR3 is CSASRTGNTGELFF. The CDR3 region has the DNA TGCAGTGCTTCACGGACAGGGAACACCGGGGAGCTGTTTTTT.

The sample holds a few counts of this clonotype. The chain uses TRBV12-3 or TRBV12-4 and TRBJ2-3; 11 bases align to TRBD2. V lost 4 bases, J lost 5 bases, and 8 bases stayed unmatched. CDR3 length: 16 amino acids. CDR3 residues: CASSYSGGVLKDTQYF. The CDR3 nucleotides are TGTGCCAGCAGTTATAGCGGGGGGGTTTTAAAAGATACGCAGTATTTT.

The chain links TRBV2 to TRBJ2-3; TRBD2 matches 10 bases. V trimming: 7 bases; J trimming: 0 bases; junction bases outside the gene matches: 19. This CDR3 has 20 residues. CDR1 SNHLY and CDR2 FYNNEI come from the germline V gene. The CDR3 DNA sequence: TGTGCCAGCACAGAGACCCCCCTTACTAGCGGGGCCTATAGCACAGATACGCAGTATTTT. Residues: CASTETPLTSGAYSTDTQYF.

The chain recombines TRBV18 with TRBJ2-5, with TRBD1 as a possible D gene (6 bases). The CDR3 is made up of 15 amino acids. V was pared by 1 base and J by 2 bases, with 11 bases between. Germline V gene lookup returns CDR1 KGHSH and CDR2 LQKENI. The CDR3 loop is CASSPRLGAQETQYF. CDR3 in DNA: TGTGCCAGCTCACCACGTCTGGGGGCGCAAGAGACCCAGTACTTC.

This clonotype was recorded at least ten times. Relative to the germline gene, one junction end is altered; a read error may explain this. The rearrangement links TRBV5-1 to TRBJ2-3; the D gene is possibly TRBD2 (6 bases). The CDR3 has 15 amino acids. The germline V gene encodes CDR1 SGHRS and CDR2 YFSETQ. The CDR3: CASSLVGGGTDTQYF. In DNA, the CDR3 is TGTGCCAGCAGCTTAGTCGGCGGGGGCACAGATACGCAGTATTTT.

The chain employs TRBV28 and TRBJ2-4; TRBD1 matches 9 bases. V shed 5 bases and J 8 bases; nucleotides not matched to a gene: 7. The CDR3 extends over 14 amino acids. Germline lookup yields CDR1 MDHEN and CDR2 SYDVKM. CDR3 nucleotides: TGTGCCAGCAGTACACCGGGACAGGGTTACATTCAGTACTTC. Translation gives CASSTPGQGYIQYF.